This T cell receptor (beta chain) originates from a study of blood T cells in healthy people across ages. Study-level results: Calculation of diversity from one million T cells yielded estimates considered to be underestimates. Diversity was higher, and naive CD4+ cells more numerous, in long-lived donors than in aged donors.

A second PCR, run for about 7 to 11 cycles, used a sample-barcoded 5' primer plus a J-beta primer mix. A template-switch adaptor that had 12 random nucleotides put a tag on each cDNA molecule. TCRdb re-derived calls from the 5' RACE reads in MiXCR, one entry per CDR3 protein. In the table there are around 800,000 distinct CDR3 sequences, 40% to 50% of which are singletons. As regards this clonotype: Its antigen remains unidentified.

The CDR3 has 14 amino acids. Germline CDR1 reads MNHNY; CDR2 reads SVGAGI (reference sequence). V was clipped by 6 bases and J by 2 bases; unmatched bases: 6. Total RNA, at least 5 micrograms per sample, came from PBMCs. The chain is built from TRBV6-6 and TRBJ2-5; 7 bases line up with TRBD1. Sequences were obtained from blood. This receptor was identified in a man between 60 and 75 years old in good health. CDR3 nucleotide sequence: TGTGCCAGCAGAGCGGACAGGACACAAGAGACCCAGTACTTC. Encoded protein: CASRADRTQETQYF.